This T cell receptor (beta chain) came from a study of graft-versus-host responses after intestinal transplantation (dated by TCRdb to the early 2020s). For the study in its entirety: The transplants that recipients received were multivisceral, liver-intestinal, or isolated intestinal. After intestinal transplantation, graft-versus-host and host-versus-graft alloreactive T cell clones were followed in the graft, circulation and bone marrow using bulk TCR-beta CDR3 sequencing. Alloreactive clones were identified by sequencing pre-transplant mixed lymphocyte reaction products and comparing them with unstimulated pre-transplant donor and recipient T cells. Rather than going through the commercial service, samples from three later patients were sequenced in-house on an Illumina MiSeq and processed with MiXCR. All recipients received anti-thymocyte globulin induction followed by maintenance tacrolimus and steroids for about three years. Donor T cell macrochimerism was defined as a peak of at least 4% donor T cells among recipient peripheral blood mononuclear cells. Of the 20 to 30 intestinal transplant recipients enrolled in the cohort, one of whom was a retransplant, a few patients without pretransplant specimens were excluded. Study-wide conclusions, independent of this receptor: Early after transplant, peak levels of circulating GvH clones were associated with declines in HvG clones. In the allografts of patients with donor T cell macrochimerism, GvH to HvG T cell clonal ratios were high. GvH clones were found in recipient bone marrow, and some of the GvH clones appeared earlier in ileal mucosa or blood, which is consistent with an intestinal mucosal origin. The conclusions were limited by the relatively low number and heterogeneity of the intestinal transplant patients.

Explained via the paper, the time point label denotes: cells obtained before transplantation from donor or recipient. CD3+CD4+ and CD3+CD8+ populations were FACS-sorted from unstimulated pre-transplant donor and recipient cells taken from spleen or lymph nodes. Libraries were made using the immunoSEQ multiplex PCR assay. In most patients, genomic DNA was isolated using the Qiagen DNeasy Blood and Tissue Kit and sent frozen to Adaptive Biotechnologies for TCR sequencing. For most patients, genomic DNA was subjected to high-throughput TCR-beta CDR3 sequencing by Adaptive Biotechnologies. The study's processing was this. Adaptive's ImmunoSEQ software supplied the TCR sequencing data for 18 patients, while MiXCR and VDJtools were used to process three other patients. CD4 versus CD8 sorting errors were corrected by removing sequences found in both subsets at a frequency ratio below 5:1. Because the origin of CDR3 nucleotide sequences shared between donor and recipient could not be assigned, those sequences were removed. At least 2-fold expansion over unstimulated cells and a minimum CFSE-low frequency of 0.002% (template counts) or 0.001% (read counts) were required for clones to be classified as alloreactive. Clones detected in sequenced pre-transplant spleen, lymph node, or MLR CFSE-low populations of the donor or recipient were defined as mappable. Cumulative frequency of alloreactive clones was calculated as a percentage of all sequences weighted by copy number. In its TCRdb copy, this immuneACCESS table keeps in-frame sequences only and misses some clones. Where compared with another copy, unresolved V genes explain less than half of these, and the others have no known cause. V, J and clone size were drawn from that table, and D and trimming were deduced from the DNA. A total of some 87,000 clones appear in this sample, 80% to 95% of them only once. About 0.28% of the sample goes to the ten largest clones.

This clone has a single count. Its target antigen remains unknown. Within one base of it there is no much larger clone, and no base qualities were kept. From the germline V gene, CDR1 is MGHDK and CDR2 is SYGVNS. The CDR3 has 14 amino acids, counting the end cysteine and phenylalanine. The retained sequence is limited to the CDR3, 42 bases, with the frame set at the first base. For this chain, trimming is 7 bases at the V end and 9 bases at the J end, and the number of junction bases without a gene match is 8. The sequence derives from a human donor who received an intestinal transplant. The sequence links TRBV25-1 to TRBJ1-4; 10 nucleotides in the junction match TRBD1. The sample in question was unstimulated CD4+ T cells sorted from spleen or lymph node cells, obtained before intestinal transplant. In nucleotide form, the sequence is TGTGCCAGCAACTCCGGGACAGGGGCGAAAAAACTGTTTTTT. The resulting protein is CASNSGTGAKKLFF.